This T cell receptor (beta chain) is drawn from a study of cytomegalovirus exposure and HLA in healthy donors. As concerns this clone: Its target is unknown.

General study points: Excluded: some indistinguishable V segments such as TRBV6-2 and TRBV6-3. Published work reported that the classifier diagnosed cytomegalovirus status with high specificity and sensitivity.

Primers included in the PCR were 60 Vbeta and 13 Jbeta primers. Measured with immunoSEQ multiplex PCR; TCRdb has only the in-frame clones, and not every one. The profile covers some 150,000 clones, with roughly 89% appearing a single time and approximately 4.7% taken by the ten largest. V was pared by 6 bases and J by 0 bases, with 9 bases of the junction left unmatched. The CDR3 has 17 residues. Germline lookup yields CDR1 SNHLY and CDR2 FYNNEI. The chain couples TRBV2 to TRBJ1-5, with TRBD1 identical over 9 bases. The TCR was taken from a woman in her 30s in good health and CMV-seronegative. The sequenced material came from PBMCs. The CDR3: CASRADRGRYSNQPQHF. CDR3 sequence (DNA): TGTGCCAGCAGAGCAGACAGGGGGAGATATAGCAATCAGCCCCAGCATTTT. The variable domain in full, with the rest retrieved from reference TRBV2 and TRBJ1-5, is EPEVTQTPSHQVTQMGQEVILRCVPISNHLYFYWYRQILGQKVEFLVSFYNNEISEKSEIFDDQFSVERPDGSNFTLKIRSTKLEDSAMYFCASRADRGRYSNQPQHFGDGTRLSIL.